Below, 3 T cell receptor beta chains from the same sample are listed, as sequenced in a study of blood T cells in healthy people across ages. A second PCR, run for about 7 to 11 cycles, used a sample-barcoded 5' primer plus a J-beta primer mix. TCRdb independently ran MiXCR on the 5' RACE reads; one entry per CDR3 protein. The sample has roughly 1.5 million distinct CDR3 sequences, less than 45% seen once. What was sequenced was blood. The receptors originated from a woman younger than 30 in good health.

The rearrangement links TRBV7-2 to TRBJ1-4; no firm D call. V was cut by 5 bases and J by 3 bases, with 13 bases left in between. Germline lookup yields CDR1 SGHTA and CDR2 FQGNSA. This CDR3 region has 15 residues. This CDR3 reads CASSAVGFANEKLFF. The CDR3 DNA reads TGTGCCAGCAGCGCGGTCGGGTTTGCTAATGAAAAACTGTTTTTT.

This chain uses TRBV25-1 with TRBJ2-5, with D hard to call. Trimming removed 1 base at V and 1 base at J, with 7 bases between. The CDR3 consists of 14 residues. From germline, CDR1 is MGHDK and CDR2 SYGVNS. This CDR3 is CASSEWAPQETQYF. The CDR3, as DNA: TGTGCCAGCAGTGAATGGGCACCCCAAGAGACCCAGTACTTC.

In DNA, the CDR3 is TGCAGTGCTTCCCGGACTAGCGGAGGCGCGACCACTTTCACAGATACGCAGTATTTT. Translation: CSASRTSGGATTFTDTQYF. This chain uses TRBV20-1 with TRBJ2-3, with TRBD2 identical over 10 bases. The junction had 19 bases not matched to a gene; V was cut back by 5 bases and J by 2 bases. The CDR3 consists of 19 residues. CDR1 is DFQATT and CDR2 is SNEGSKA in the germline V gene (reference sequence).